The 10 T cell receptor beta chains reported below all come from one sample, sequenced in a study of blood T cell repertoires in COVID-19. Clones were sequenced by immunoSEQ multiplex PCR, and TCRdb holds only the in-frame ones, with some missing. The table includes approximately 74,000 clones, just under 80% detected once. The sequenced sample consisted of peripheral blood. The receptors were sampled from a human donor in a cohort sampled during active COVID-19.

The chain links TRBV12-3 or TRBV12-4 to TRBJ1-2, with D maybe TRBD1 (5 bases). This CDR3 has 13 residues. V was shortened by 3 bases and J by 6 bases, with 11 bases between the two germline ends. The CDR3 DNA follows: TGTGCCAGCAGTTTGGGGGGTTGGAATGGCTACACCTTC. This translates into CASSLGGWNGYTF.

The V gene is TRBV11-2, the J gene TRBJ2-5, with 10 bases that match TRBD2. V lost 1 base, J lost 2 bases, and 7 bases stayed unmatched. Germline V CDR1 and CDR2: SGHAT, FQNNGV. The CDR3 spans 17 residues. CDR3 DNA: TGTGCCAGCAGCTTAGTTCGCCTAGCGGGGGCGCAAGAGACCCAGTACTTC. Amino acids: CASSLVRLAGAQETQYF. Full variable domain (remainder filled in from reference TRBV11-2 and TRBJ2-5): EAGVAQSPRYKIIEKRQSVAFWCNPISGHATLYWYQQILGQGPKLLIQFQNNGVVDDSQLPKDRFSAERLKGVDSTLKIQPAKLEDSAVYLCASSLVRLAGAQETQYFGPGTRLLVL.

This chain uses TRBV2 with TRBJ2-7; weak D call: TRBD2 (5 bases). V lost 8 bases and J 3 bases, leaving 11 bases between the germline ends. Germline-derived CDR1 and CDR2 are SNHLY and FYNNEI. The CDR3 contains 12 residues. The chain's CDR3 is CASLPGSYEQYF. The CDR3 DNA reads TGTGCCAGCCTACCTGGGAGCTACGAGCAGTACTTC.

This clone qualifies as medium-sized. Other DNA variants within this sample encode the same CDR3. The genes are TRBV5-1 and TRBJ1-1; 8 positions agree with TRBD1. In germline, CDR1 is SGHRS, CDR2 YFSETQ. With 0 bases clipped from V and 3 bases from J, the junction kept 1 base outside the gene matches. The CDR3 has 14 amino acids. CDR3 coding DNA: TGCGCCAGCAGCTTGGCAGGGGGCTACACTGAAGCTTTCTTT. This codes for CASSLAGGYTEAFF.

Remarks on this clone: This may be a read error: a much more frequent sequence differs by one nucleotide. The genes are TRBV2 and TRBJ2-7, with 9 bases identical to TRBD1. The germline CDR1 and CDR2 sequences are SNHLY and FYNNEI. CDR3 length: 14 amino acids. J gave up 3 bases and V 5 bases, and 5 bases lay outside the gene matches. Here the CDR3 DNA reads TGTGCCAGCAGTACCGGGACAGGGCTCTACGAGCAGTACTTC. It encodes CASSTGTGLYEQYF.

The V and J genes are TRBV28 and TRBJ2-7; 7 bases fit TRBD1. CDR1 is MDHEN and CDR2 is SYDVKM in the germline V gene. This CDR3 spans 15 amino acids. Germline trimming cut 6 bases from V and 7 bases from J; bases unmatched to any gene: 15. CDR3: CASRLQGRGLQEQYF. The CDR3 region has the DNA TGTGCCAGCAGACTTCAGGGCAGGGGGTTGCAGGAGCAGTACTTC.

The V and J genes are TRBV9 and TRBJ1-2; D is uncertain. CDR1 and CDR2 (germline): SGDLS, YYNGEE. Trimming stripped 4 bases from V and 4 bases from J, with 8 bases between. This CDR3 has 12 residues. CDR3 loop: CASSPYSYGYTF. CDR3 nucleotides: TGTGCCAGCAGCCCTTACAGCTATGGCTACACCTTC.

V gene TRBV4-1 combines with J gene TRBJ2-1; no reliable D call. V lost 8 bases, J lost 6 bases, and 8 bases lay in between. CDR1 and CDR2 (germline): MGHRA, YSYEKL. This CDR3 has 11 residues. CDR3 sequence: CASRTGNEQFF. CDR3 in DNA: TGCGCCAGCCGTACTGGCAATGAGCAGTTCTTC.

The chain employs TRBV24-1 and TRBJ2-7; TRBD2 might be the D (6 bases). The V end was cut by 4 bases, the J end by 0 bases, with 12 bases between. Germline V lookup: CDR1 KGHDR, CDR2 SFDVKD. The CDR3 is made up of 15 amino acids. DNA of the CDR3: TGTGCCACCAGTGAGGCTAGCGCTTCCTCCTACGAGCAGTACTTC. Translating gives CATSEASASSYEQYF.

The chain combines TRBV19 with TRBJ1-6; 9 bases line up with TRBD1. Germline loops: CDR1 LNHDA, CDR2 SQIVND (reference sequence). This CDR3 region has 15 residues. With 7 bases clipped from V and 7 bases from J, the junction kept 8 bases outside the gene matches. The CDR3 region has the DNA TGTGCCAGTACCCCCACCGGACAGGGGAATTCACCCCTCCACTTT. The encoded protein is CASTPTGQGNSPLHF.